This is a list of T cell receptor beta chains from one sample in a study of radiotherapy plus CTLA-4 blockade in lung cancer. TCRdb keeps only in-frame clones here, not all; method: immunoSEQ multiplex PCR. The repertoire has approximately 44,000 clones, more than 70% of them found once; the top ten carry approximately 8.3%. The sample here was peripheral blood, taken from a patient treated with radiotherapy plus ipilimumab. The receptors were sampled from a human donor with non-small cell lung cancer who had stable disease on radiotherapy plus ipilimumab. CDR3s include the opening cysteine and the closing phenylalanine or tryptophan. Fields, in order: clone size, D gene, J gene, V gene, CDR3 DNA, CDR3 protein. The D gene is left open where the match is weak. Clone size is stated in some rows and not others, as once, few, many or a class when expanded.

NA,NA,TRBJ1-1,TRBV19,TGTGCCAGTAGGGGAGGCAGGGAGAACACTGAAGCTTTCTTT,CASRGGRENTEAFF
NA,NA,TRBJ2-1,TRBV7-8,TGTGCCAGCAGCCTCGGGCTTTACAATGAGCAGTTCTTC,CASSLGLYNEQFF
NA,NA,TRBJ1-1,TRBV19,TGTGCCAGTAGTATAGATCTCCGGATCTCGAACACTGAAGCTTTCTTT,CASSIDLRISNTEAFF
NA,NA,TRBJ2-5,TRBV27,TGTGCCAGCAGTACCCTTGGGGCCGACCAAGAGACCCAGTACTTC,CASSTLGADQETQYF
NA,TRBD1,TRBJ1-1,TRBV30,TGTGCCTGGAACCGGGACAGGGAATGGACTGAAGCTTTCTTT,CAWNRDREWTEAFF
NA,TRBD2,TRBJ2-3,TRBV4-1,TGCGCCAGCAGCTACCCGGGACTAGCGGGGGGTACGCAGTATTTT,CASSYPGLAGGTQYF
many,NA,TRBJ1-5,TRBV4-3,TGCGCCAGCAGCCAAGGACAGGGCAATCAGCCCCAGCATTTT,CASSQGQGNQPQHF
NA,TRBD2,TRBJ2-1,TRBV10-2,TGCGCCAGCAGCCTGACTAGCGGGGGGGGTGGCTCCTACAATGAGCAGTTCTTC,CASSLTSGGGGSYNEQFF
medium-sized,NA,TRBJ1-2,TRBV6-5,TGTGCCAGCAGCTCACAGGGAGTCTATGGCTACACCTTC,CASSSQGVYGYTF
few,NA,TRBJ1-6,TRBV7-2,TGTGCCAGCAAACAGACAGTCTATAATTCACCCCTCCACTTT,CASKQTVYNSPLHF
NA,NA,TRBJ2-3,TRBV11-2,TGTGCCAGCAGCTTAGGAGGGTCAATAGATACGCAGTATTTT,CASSLGGSIDTQYF
NA,NA,TRBJ1-1,TRBV6-1,TGTGCCAGCACCCAGAGCATGAACACTGAAGCTTTCTTT,CASTQSMNTEAFF